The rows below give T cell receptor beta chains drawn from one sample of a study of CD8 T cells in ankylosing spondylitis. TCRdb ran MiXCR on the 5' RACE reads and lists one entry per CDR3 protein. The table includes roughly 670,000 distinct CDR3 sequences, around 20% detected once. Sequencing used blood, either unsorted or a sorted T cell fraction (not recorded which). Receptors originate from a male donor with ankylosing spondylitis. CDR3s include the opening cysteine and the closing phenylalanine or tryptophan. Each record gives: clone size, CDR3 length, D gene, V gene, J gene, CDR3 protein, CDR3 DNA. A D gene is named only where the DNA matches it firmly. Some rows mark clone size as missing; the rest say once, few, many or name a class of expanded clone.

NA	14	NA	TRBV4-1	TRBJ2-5	CASSQGLREETQYF	TGCGCCAGCAGCCAAGGTTTAAGGGAAGAGACCCAGTACTTC
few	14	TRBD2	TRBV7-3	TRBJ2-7	CASRFSGSESEQYF	TGTGCCAGCAGGTTTAGCGGGAGTGAATCCGAGCAGTACTTC
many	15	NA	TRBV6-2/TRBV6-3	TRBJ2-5	CASGMYRDTQETQYF	TGTGCCAGCGGGATGTACCGGGACACCCAAGAGACCCAGTACTTC
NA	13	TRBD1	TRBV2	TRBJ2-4	CASTSGTATTPFF	TGTGCCAGCACCTCCGGGACAGCTACGACCCCGTTCTTC
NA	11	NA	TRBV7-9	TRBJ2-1	CASNSDNEQFF	TGTGCCAGCAACTCTGACAATGAGCAGTTCTTC
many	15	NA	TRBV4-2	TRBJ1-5	CASSPGQGLNQPQHF	TGTGCCAGCAGCCCGGGCCAGGGCTTGAATCAGCCCCAGCATTTT
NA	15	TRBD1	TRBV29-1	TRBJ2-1	CSVFDRARVYNEQFF	TGCAGCGTTTTTGACAGGGCTCGAGTTTACAATGAGCAGTTCTTC
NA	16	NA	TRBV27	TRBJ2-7	CASSLNWSGRVYEQYF	TGTGCCAGCAGTTTAAATTGGTCTGGCAGGGTGTACGAGCAGTACTTC
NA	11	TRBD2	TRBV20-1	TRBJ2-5	CSARLAETQYF	TGCAGTGCAAGACTAGCGGAGACCCAGTACTTC
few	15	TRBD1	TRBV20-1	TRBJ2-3	CSAPPGQGPPDTQYF	TGCAGTGCCCCCCCGGGACAGGGCCCCCCAGATACGCAGTATTTT
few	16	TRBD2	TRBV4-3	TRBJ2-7	CASSQDFTSVTYEQYF	TGCGCCAGCAGCCAAGATTTTACTAGCGTAACCTACGAGCAGTACTTC
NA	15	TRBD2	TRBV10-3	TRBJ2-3	CATRASGRVSDTQYF	TGTGCCACCCGGGCTAGCGGGAGAGTATCAGATACGCAGTATTTT
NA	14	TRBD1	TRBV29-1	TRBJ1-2	CSVDEEGAPRGYTF	TGCAGCGTTGACGAGGAGGGGGCGCCCCGCGGCTACACCTTC
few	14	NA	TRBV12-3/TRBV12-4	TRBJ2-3	CASSVAGTTDTQYF	TGTGCCAGCTCCGTGGCCGGAACCACAGATACGCAGTATTTT
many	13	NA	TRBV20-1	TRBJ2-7	CSAPARGDNEQYF	TGCAGTGCCCCCGCCCGCGGGGACAACGAGCAGTACTTC
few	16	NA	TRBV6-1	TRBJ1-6	CASSSARSSYNSPLHF	TGTGCCAGCAGTAGTGCCCGAAGCTCCTATAATTCACCCCTCCACTTT
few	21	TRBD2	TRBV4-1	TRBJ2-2	CASSQAPGLAGGEANTGELFF	TGCGCCAGCAGCCAAGCCCCCGGACTAGCGGGCGGAGAGGCGAACACCGGGGAGCTGTTTTTT
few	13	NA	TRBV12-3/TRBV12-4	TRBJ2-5	CASKPDFQETQYF	TGTGCCAGCAAGCCGGACTTCCAAGAGACCCAGTACTTC
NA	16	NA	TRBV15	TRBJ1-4	CATSRDRGSTNEKLFF	TGTGCCACCAGCAGAGACAGGGGCTCAACTAATGAAAAACTGTTTTTT
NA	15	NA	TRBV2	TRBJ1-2	CASSVSRIANYGYTF	TGTGCCAGCAGTGTGTCGAGGATTGCTAACTATGGCTACACCTTC
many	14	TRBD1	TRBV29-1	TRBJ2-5	CSVEPGQLQETQYF	TGCAGCGTGGAACCGGGACAGCTTCAAGAGACCCAGTACTTC
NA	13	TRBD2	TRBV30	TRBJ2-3	CACRGGGIDTQYF	TGTGCCTGCCGGGGCGGGGGGATAGATACGCAGTATTTT
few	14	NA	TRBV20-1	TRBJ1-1	CSARDFRGGTEAFF	TGCAGTGCTAGAGATTTTCGAGGCGGCACTGAAGCTTTCTTT
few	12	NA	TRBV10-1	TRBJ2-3	CASSDLIDTQYF	TGCGCCAGCAGTGATTTGATAGATACGCAGTATTTT